This TCR beta chain came from a study of blood T cell repertoires in COVID-19. The overall study: PBMCs, B-cell-depleted T cells, or T cells were the source of the cDNA or gDNA that made up the material.

A few counts support this clone. Per the study methods: The authors estimated nucleated cell counts from reference gene primer amplification. Assay: immunoSEQ multiplex PCR; the TCRdb copy retains only in-frame clones and omits some. From that table come the V and J calls and clone size; the DNA was used to work out D and trimming. This table has about 120,000 clones, 81% appearing once. The CDR3 covers 11 residues. Per the germline V gene, CDR1 is SNHLY and CDR2 is FYNNEI. V was shortened by 7 bases and J by 5 bases, with 9 bases between the two germline ends. Sequencing used peripheral blood. The receptor was derived from a man between 45 and 60 years old with acute or convalescent COVID-19. This chain joins TRBV2 and TRBJ2-7; maybe TRBD1 (5 bases). CDR3 in amino acids: CASTGFHEQYF. The CDR3 nucleotides read TGTGCCAGCACAGGGTTCCACGAGCAGTACTTC.